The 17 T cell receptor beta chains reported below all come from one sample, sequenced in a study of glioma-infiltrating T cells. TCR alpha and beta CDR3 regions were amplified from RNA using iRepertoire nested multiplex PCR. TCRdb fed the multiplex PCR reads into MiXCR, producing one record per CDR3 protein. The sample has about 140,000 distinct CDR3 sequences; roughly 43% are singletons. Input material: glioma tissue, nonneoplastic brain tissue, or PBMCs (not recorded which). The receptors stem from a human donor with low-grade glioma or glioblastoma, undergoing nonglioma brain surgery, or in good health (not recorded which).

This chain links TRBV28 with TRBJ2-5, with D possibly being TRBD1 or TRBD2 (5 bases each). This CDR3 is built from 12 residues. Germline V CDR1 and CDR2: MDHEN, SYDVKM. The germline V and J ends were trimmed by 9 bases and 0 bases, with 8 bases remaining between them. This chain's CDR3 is CASPGHQETQYF. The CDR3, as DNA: TGTGCCAGTCCGGGACACCAAGAGACCCAGTACTTC.

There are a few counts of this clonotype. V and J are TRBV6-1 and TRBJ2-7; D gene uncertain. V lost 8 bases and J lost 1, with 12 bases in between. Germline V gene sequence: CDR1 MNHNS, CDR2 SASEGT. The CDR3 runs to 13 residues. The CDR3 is CASGVQKSYEQYF. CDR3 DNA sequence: TGTGCCAGCGGGGTACAGAAATCCTACGAGCAGTACTTC.

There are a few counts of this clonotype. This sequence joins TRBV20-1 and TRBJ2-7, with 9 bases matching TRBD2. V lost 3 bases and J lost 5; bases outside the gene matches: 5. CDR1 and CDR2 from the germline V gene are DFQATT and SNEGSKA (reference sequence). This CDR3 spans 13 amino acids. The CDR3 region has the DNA TGCAGTGCTAGGGTACTAGCGGGTAACGAGCAGTACTTC. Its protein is CSARVLAGNEQYF.

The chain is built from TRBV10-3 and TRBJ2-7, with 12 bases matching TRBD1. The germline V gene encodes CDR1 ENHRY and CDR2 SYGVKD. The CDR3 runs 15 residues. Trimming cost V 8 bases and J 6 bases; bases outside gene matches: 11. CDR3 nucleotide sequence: TGTGCCATCGGACCCGGGACAGGGGGCGCAGGCGAGCAGTACTTC. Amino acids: CAIGPGTGGAGEQYF.

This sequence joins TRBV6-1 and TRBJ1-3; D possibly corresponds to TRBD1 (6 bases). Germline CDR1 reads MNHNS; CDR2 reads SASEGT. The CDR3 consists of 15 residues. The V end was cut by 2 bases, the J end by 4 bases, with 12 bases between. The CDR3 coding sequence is TGTGCCAGCAGTGAACTGGGGGCGAGCGGAAACACCATATATTTT. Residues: CASSELGASGNTIYF.

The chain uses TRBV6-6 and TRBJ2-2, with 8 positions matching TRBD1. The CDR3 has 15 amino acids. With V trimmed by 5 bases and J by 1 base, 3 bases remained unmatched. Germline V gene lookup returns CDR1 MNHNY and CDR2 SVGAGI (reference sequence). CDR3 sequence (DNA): TGTGCCAGCAGTGACGGGACAGGGAACACCGGGGAGCTGTTTTTT. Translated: CASSDGTGNTGELFF.

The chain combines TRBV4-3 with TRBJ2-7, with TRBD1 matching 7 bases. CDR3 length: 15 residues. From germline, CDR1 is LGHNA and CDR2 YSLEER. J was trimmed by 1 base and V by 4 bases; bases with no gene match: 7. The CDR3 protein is CASSPGWDSSYEQYF. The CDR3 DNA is TGCGCCAGCAGCCCCGGGTGGGACAGTTCCTACGAGCAGTACTTC.

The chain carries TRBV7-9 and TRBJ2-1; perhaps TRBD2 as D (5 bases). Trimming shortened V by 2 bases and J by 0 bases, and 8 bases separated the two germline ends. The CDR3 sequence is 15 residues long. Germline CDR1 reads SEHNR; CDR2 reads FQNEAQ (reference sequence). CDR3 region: CASSLPGSSYNEQFF. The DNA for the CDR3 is TGTGCCAGCAGCTTACCGGGGAGCTCCTACAATGAGCAGTTCTTC. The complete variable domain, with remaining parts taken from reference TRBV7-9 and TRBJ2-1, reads DTGVSQNPRHKITKRGQNVTFRCDPISEHNRLYWYRQTLGQGPEFLTYFQNEAQLEKSRLLSDRFSAERPKGSFSTLEIQRTEQGDSAMYLCASSLPGSSYNEQFFGPGTRLTVL.

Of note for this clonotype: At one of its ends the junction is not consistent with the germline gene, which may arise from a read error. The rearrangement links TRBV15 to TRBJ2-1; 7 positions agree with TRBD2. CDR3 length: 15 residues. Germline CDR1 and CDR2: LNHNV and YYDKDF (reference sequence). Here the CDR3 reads CAASSLREVDNEQFF. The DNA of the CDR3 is TGTGCCGCCAGCAGTTTACGGGAGGTGGACAATGAGCAGTTCTTC. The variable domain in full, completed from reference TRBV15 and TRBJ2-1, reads DAMVIQNPRYQVTQFGKPVTLSCSQTLNHNVMYWYQQKSSQAPKLLFHYYDKDFNNEADTPDNFQSRRPNTSFCFLDIRSPGLGDTAMYLCAASSLREVDNEQFFGPGTRLTVL.

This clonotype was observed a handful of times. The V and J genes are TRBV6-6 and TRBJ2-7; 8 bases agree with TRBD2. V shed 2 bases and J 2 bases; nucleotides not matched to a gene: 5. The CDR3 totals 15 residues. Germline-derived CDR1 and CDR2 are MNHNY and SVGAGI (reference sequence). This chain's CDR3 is CASSYPGGATYEQYF. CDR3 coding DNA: TGTGCCAGCAGTTACCCGGGGGGGGCAACCTACGAGCAGTACTTC.

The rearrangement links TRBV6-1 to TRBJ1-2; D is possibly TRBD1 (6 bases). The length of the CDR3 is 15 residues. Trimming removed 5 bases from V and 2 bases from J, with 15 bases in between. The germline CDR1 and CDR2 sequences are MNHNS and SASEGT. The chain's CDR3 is CASSSFRGGNYGYTF. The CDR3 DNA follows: TGTGCCAGCAGTTCATTCAGGGGAGGGAACTATGGCTACACCTTC.

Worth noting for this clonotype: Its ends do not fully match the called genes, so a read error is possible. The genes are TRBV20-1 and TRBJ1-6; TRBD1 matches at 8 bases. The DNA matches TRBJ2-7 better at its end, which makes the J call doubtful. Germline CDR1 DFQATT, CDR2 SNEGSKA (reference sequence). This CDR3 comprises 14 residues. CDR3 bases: TGCGGTGCTAGAAGGACAGGGTCAACCTACGAGCAGTACTTC. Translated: CGARRTGSTYEQYF.

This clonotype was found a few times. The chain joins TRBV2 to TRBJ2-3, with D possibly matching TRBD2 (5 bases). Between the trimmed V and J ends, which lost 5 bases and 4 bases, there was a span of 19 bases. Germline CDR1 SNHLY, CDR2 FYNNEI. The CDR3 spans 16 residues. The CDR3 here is CASSIAGVVVSDTQYF. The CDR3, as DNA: TGTGCCAGCAGTATAGCCGGGGTAGTCGTCTCAGATACGCAGTATTTT.

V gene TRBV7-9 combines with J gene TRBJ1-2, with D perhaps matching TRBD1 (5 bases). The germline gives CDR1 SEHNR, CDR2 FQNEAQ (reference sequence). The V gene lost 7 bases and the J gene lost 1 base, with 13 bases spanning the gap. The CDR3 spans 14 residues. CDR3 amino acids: CASTLGGDNYGYTF. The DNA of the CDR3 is TGTGCCAGCACCCTGGGAGGGGATAACTATGGCTACACCTTC.

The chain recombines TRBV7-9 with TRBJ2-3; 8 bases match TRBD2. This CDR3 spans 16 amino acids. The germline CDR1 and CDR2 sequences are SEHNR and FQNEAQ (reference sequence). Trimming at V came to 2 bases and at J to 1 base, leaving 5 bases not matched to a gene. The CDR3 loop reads CASSLTGRDGTDTQYF. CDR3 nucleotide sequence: TGTGCCAGCAGCTTAACCGGGAGGGATGGCACAGATACGCAGTATTTT.

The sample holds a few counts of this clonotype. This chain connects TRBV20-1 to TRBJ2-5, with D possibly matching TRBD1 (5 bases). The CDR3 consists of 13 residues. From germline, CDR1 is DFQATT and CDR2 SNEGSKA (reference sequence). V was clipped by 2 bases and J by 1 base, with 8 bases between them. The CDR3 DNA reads TGCAGTGCTAGACAGGGCCTCCAAGAGACCCAGTACTTC. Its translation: CSARQGLQETQYF.

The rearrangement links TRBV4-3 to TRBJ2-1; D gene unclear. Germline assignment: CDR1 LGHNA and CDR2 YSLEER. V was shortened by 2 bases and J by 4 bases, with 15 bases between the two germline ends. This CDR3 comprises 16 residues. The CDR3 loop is CASSQSNRVRYNEQFF. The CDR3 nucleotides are TGCGCCAGCAGCCAATCAAACCGGGTTCGATACAATGAGCAGTTCTTC.